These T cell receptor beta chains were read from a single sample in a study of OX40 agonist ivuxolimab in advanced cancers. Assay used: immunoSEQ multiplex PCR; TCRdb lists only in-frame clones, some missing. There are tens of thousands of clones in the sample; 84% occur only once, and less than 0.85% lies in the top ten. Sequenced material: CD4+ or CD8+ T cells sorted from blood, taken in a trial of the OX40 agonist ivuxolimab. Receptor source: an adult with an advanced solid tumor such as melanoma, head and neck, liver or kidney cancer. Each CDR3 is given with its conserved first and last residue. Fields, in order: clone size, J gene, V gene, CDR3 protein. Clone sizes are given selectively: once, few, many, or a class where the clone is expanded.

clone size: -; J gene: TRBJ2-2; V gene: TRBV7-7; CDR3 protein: CASSPRTSGNTGELFF
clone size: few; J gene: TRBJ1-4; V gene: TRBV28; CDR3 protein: CASSLGQVNEKLFF
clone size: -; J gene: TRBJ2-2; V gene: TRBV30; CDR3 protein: CAWRGTANTGELFF
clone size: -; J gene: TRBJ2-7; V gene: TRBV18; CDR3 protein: CASSPTGTYEQYF
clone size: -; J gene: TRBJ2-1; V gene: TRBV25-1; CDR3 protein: CASSEIAGVSSYNEQFF
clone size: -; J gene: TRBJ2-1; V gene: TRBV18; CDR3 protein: CASSPSGYEQFF
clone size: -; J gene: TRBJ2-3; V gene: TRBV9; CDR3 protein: CASSVDMARGTDTQYF
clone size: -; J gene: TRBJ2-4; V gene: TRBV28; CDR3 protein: CASSLTTPNIAKNIQYF
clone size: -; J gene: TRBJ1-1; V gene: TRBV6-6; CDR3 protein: CASSYSEINTEAFF
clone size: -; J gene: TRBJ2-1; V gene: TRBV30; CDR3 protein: CAWSVNGHEQFF
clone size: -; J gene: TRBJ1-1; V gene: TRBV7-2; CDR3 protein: CASSPRQGMGNTEAFF
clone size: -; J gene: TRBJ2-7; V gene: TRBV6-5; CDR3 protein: CASSMGPNYEQYF
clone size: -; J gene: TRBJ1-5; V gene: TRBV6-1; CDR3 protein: CASSARETQAQHF
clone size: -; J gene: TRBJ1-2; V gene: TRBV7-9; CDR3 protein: CASSPGGGNYGYTF
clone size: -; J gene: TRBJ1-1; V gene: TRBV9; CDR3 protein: CASSLGQGPNTEAFF
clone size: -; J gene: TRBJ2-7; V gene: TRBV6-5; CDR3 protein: CASSFGHRDGLYEQYF
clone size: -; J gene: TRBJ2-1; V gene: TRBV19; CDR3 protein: CASSIDGRGLAGHNEQFF
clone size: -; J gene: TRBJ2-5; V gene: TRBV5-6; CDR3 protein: CASSPWGVGGSGETQYF
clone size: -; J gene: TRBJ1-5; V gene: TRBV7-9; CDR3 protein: CASSFGGGGQPQHF
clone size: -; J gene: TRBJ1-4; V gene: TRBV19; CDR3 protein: CASSTGLNNEKLFF
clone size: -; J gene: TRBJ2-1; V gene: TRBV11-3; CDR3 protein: CASSLGGTSNEQFF
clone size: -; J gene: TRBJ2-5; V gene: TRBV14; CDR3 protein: CASSQRLQETQYF
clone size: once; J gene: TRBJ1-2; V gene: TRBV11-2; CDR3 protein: CASSPTDSYSNYGYTF
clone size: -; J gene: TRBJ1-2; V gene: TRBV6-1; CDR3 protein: CASSEPGQGVAGYTF
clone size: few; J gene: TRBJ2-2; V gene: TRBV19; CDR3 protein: CASTLSGSGYTGELFF
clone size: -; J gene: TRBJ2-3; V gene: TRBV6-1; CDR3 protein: CASFTPDRADTQYF
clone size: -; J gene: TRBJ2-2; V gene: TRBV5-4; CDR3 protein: CASSPREGDDAGELFF
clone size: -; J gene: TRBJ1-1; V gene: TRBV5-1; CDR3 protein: CASSLTPTGVTEAFF
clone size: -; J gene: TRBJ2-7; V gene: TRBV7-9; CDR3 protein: CASSPQWGEQYF
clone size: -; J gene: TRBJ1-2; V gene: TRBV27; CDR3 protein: CASSLSGDRVGYTF
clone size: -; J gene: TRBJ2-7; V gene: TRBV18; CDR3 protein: CASSKETYEQYF
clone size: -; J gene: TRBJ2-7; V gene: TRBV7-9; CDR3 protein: CASSTRQASYEQYF
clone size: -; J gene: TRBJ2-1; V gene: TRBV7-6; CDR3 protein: CASSYGLAGIHEQFF
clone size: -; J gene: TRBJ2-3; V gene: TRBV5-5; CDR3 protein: CASSLGVRFGGPTDTQYF
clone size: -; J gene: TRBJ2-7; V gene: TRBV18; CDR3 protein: CASSPTEGSSYEQYF
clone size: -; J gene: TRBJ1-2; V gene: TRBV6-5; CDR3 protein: CASSLSRTGGSDYTF
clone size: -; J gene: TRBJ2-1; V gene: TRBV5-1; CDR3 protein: CASSQGQVRLQFF
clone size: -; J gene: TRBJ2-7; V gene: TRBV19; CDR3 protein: CASSPGLADEQYF
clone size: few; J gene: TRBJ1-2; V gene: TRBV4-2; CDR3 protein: CASSQGQEHYGYTF
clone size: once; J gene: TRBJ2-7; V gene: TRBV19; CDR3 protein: CASSDRYEQYF
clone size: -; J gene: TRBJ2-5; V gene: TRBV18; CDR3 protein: CASSPPLTGETQYF
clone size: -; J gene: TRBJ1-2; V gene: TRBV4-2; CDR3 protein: CASSPPGQKYGYTF
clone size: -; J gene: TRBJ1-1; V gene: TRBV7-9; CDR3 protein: CASSPTRGIGAEAFF
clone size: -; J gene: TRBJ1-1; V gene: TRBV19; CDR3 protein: CASSPRGRLNTEAFF
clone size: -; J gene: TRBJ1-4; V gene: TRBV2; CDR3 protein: CASTYGINEKLFF
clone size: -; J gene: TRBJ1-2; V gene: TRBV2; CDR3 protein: CASRGGDYGYTF
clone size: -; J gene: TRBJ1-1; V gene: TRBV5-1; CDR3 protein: CASSLGQGLARDTEAFF
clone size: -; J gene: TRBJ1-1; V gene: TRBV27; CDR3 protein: CASSFLSGRGPGNTEAFF
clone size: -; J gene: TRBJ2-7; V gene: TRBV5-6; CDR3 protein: CASSLLGGQGPYF
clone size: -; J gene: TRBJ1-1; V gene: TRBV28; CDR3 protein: CASSLQGGTEAFF
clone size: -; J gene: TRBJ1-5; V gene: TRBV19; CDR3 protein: CASSIGQGVSNQPQHF
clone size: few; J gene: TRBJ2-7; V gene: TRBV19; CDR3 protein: CASSSQGKYEQYF
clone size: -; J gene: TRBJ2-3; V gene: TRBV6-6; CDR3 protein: CASRGQGSTDTQYF
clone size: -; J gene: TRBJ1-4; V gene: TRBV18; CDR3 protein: CASSPGFLREKLFF
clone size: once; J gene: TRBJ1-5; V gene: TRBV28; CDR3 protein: CASSWRGQFNQPQHF